The 17 T cell receptor beta chains presented below share a single source sample, sequenced in a study of cytomegalovirus exposure and HLA in healthy donors. The PCR had 60 Vbeta and 13 Jbeta primers. TCRdb keeps only in-frame clones here, not all; method: immunoSEQ multiplex PCR. Among more than 90,000 clones listed, 82% were seen once. Specimen: PBMCs. All receptors derive from a man aged 50 to 60 in good health and CMV-seronegative.

The rearrangement uses TRBV28 and TRBJ1-2; 10 bases align to TRBD1. Germline V gene data show CDR1 as MDHEN and CDR2 as SYDVKM. After removal of 4 bases from V and 3 bases from J, the junction contained 8 bases not matched to a gene. The CDR3 runs to 16 residues. CDR3 region: CASSSATGGADYGYTF. Here the CDR3 DNA reads TGTGCCAGCAGTTCCGCGACAGGGGGCGCGGACTATGGCTACACCTTC.

This clone was seen a single time. V gene TRBV5-4 combines with J gene TRBJ2-2; 15 positions match TRBD2. The CDR3 length is 17 residues. Germline CDR1 is SGHNT and CDR2 is YYREEE (reference sequence). V was clipped by 4 bases and J by 6 bases; unmatched bases: 7. The DNA for the CDR3 is TGTGCCAGCAGCGCGGGGACTAGCGGGAGGCGTGCCGGGGAGCTGTTTTTT. It encodes CASSAGTSGRRAGELFF.

This chain connects TRBV28 to TRBJ2-3; TRBD1 aligns across 7 bases. The CDR3 covers 13 residues. V gave up 8 bases and J gave up 3 bases; unmatched junction bases: 5. Germline V gene lookup returns CDR1 MDHEN and CDR2 SYDVKM. The CDR3 spells CASHRDSTDTQYF. The CDR3 coding sequence is TGTGCCAGCCACCGGGACAGTACAGATACGCAGTATTTT.

Here the CDR3 reads CASSPQTSGSYEQYF. The CDR3, as DNA: TGTGCCAGCAGCCCCCAGACTAGCGGAAGCTACGAGCAGTACTTC. The chain uses TRBV13 and TRBJ2-7, with 9 nucleotides matching TRBD2. V dropped 5 bases and J dropped 3; count of bases not matched to a gene: 8. The germline V gene has CDR1 PRHDT and CDR2 FYEKMQ (reference sequence). CDR3 length: 15 amino acids.

The rearrangement links TRBV28 to TRBJ2-1; tentative D call: TRBD2 (6 bases). Germline V lookup: CDR1 MDHEN, CDR2 SYDVKM. Trimming took off 4 bases at V and 1 base at J, with 17 bases between the two ends. The CDR3 is 17 amino acids. The CDR3 is CASSWDSKWSSYNEQFF. In nucleotides, the CDR3 is TGTGCCAGCAGTTGGGACTCGAAGTGGAGTTCCTACAATGAGCAGTTCTTC.

This rearrangement joins TRBV28 to TRBJ2-7, with D possibly being TRBD1 (6 bases). This CDR3 has 15 amino acids. Germline-derived CDR1 and CDR2 are MDHEN and SYDVKM. Trimming removed 4 bases from V and 5 bases from J, with 18 bases in between. The CDR3: CASSSSATGFNEQYF. The CDR3 DNA reads TGTGCCAGCAGTTCCTCCGCAACAGGGTTCAACGAGCAGTACTTC.

The chain has TRBV7-3 and TRBJ2-2, with 8 nucleotides matching TRBD1. Germline-derived CDR1 and CDR2 are SGHTA and FQGTGA. This CDR3 comprises 13 residues. J gave up 7 bases and V 4 bases, and 2 bases lay outside the gene matches. The CDR3 DNA is TGTGCCAGCAGCTCCGGACAGGGCGGGGAGCTGTTTTTT. Protein: CASSSGQGGELFF.

The count of this clone is one. This sequence joins TRBV28 and TRBJ2-7, with TRBD2 identical over 8 bases. Germline V CDR1 and CDR2: MDHEN, SYDVKM. With 6 bases clipped from V and 0 bases from J, the junction kept 16 bases outside the gene matches. This CDR3 comprises 18 residues. In nucleotides, the CDR3 is TGTGCCAGCAGCCACTTCCCCGGGGGGGAGACCCCCTCCTACGAGCAGTACTTC. Translated: CASSHFPGGETPSYEQYF.

This clone occurred once. Here the CDR3 reads CASSTPGFDSEQYF. The CDR3 nucleotides read TGTGCCAGCAGTACACCGGGATTCGACTCCGAGCAGTACTTC. V gene TRBV6-5 combines with J gene TRBJ2-7, with D perhaps matching TRBD2 (5 bases). Trimming pared 5 bases from V and 6 bases from J, leaving 17 bases between. Germline assignment: CDR1 MNHEY and CDR2 SVGAGI. The CDR3 covers 14 residues.

The V call is TRBV2, the J call TRBJ2-3; a possible D gene is TRBD2 (6 bases). Deletions cut 6 bases from V and 5 bases from J, with 9 bases between. The CDR3 consists of 12 residues. Per germline, CDR1 SNHLY and CDR2 FYNNEI. CDR3 protein: CASRGLLDTQYF. CDR3 in DNA: TGTGCCAGCAGGGGACTTTTAGATACGCAGTATTTT.

In its sample, this clone was seen once. The genes are TRBV7-2 and TRBJ2-3; TRBD2 aligns across 10 bases. Trimming took 6 bases from V and 3 from J; bases not matched to a gene: 12. The CDR3 has 17 amino acids. Germline loops: CDR1 SGHTA, CDR2 FQGNSA. The CDR3 bases are TGTGCCAGCAGTATCCTTGCGAGCGGGAGGGGGACAGATACGCAGTATTTT. Protein: CASSILASGRGTDTQYF.

The chain has TRBV29-1 and TRBJ2-7; TRBD2 matches at 8 bases. This CDR3 comprises 14 residues. Germline CDR1 is SQVTM and CDR2 is ANQGSEA. The J segment lost 0 bases and the V segment lost 3 bases, leaving 4 bases of the junction unmatched. The CDR3 loop is CSVELAGSSYEQYF. CDR3 DNA: TGCAGCGTTGAGCTAGCGGGTAGCTCCTACGAGCAGTACTTC.

The V call is TRBV7-9, the J call TRBJ2-5, with 11 bases lining up with TRBD2. Unmatched junction bases numbered 5, after V lost 3 bases and J lost 5 bases. The CDR3 runs 15 residues. Germline V gene data show CDR1 as SEHNR and CDR2 as FQNEAQ (reference sequence). CDR3 nucleotides: TGTGCCAGCAGCTTGGGACTAGCGGCTGCGGAGACCCAGTACTTC. It specifies CASSLGLAAAETQYF.

The V and J genes are TRBV19 and TRBJ2-7; TRBD1 matches 11 bases. Germline CDR1 LNHDA, CDR2 SQIVND (reference sequence). The V segment lost 4 bases and the J segment 3 bases; nucleotides outside the gene matches: 5. The CDR3 covers 15 residues. The CDR3 protein is CASSTGTGGNYEQYF. The CDR3 nucleotides read TGTGCCAGTAGTACGGGGACAGGGGGTAACTACGAGCAGTACTTC.

The chain links TRBV25-1 to TRBJ2-4; tentatively, D is TRBD2 (6 bases). Germline V gene data show CDR1 as MGHDK and CDR2 as SYGVNS. V lost 2 bases and J lost 10, with 9 bases in between. This CDR3 is 12 amino acids long. The CDR3 is CASSERGEIQYF. The CDR3 coding sequence is TGTGCCAGCAGTGAACGCGGGGAAATTCAGTACTTC.

The chain uses TRBV10-1 and TRBJ2-3; a weak D match, TRBD1 (6 bases). CDR1 and CDR2 (germline): WNHNN, SYGVQD (reference sequence). Trimming took 0 bases from V and 0 from J, leaving 7 bases between them. CDR3 length: 15 residues. Here the CDR3 reads CASSESQGSTDTQYF. The CDR3 DNA reads as TGCGCCAGCAGTGAGTCGCAGGGGAGCACAGATACGCAGTATTTT.

The chain's CDR3 is CASSTSDRYNEQFF. The CDR3 DNA reads as TGTGCCAGCAGCACATCAGACAGATACAATGAGCAGTTCTTC. The gene calls are TRBV7-2 and TRBJ2-1, with D maybe TRBD1 (5 bases). This CDR3 has 14 amino acids. Germline values: CDR1 SGHTA, CDR2 FQGNSA. V lost 5 bases and J 4 bases, leaving 12 bases between the germline ends.